The 23 T cell receptor beta chains in this list originate from one sample, sequenced in a study of shared clonotypes between healthy human individuals. Clones were read by immunoSEQ multiplex PCR, and TCRdb kept only the in-frame ones, dropping some. The sample shows about 2 million clones, 95% of them seen only once. Sequenced: naive CD4+ T cells sorted from blood. Sample subset: CD45RA+ positively selected. The receptors come from a man between 18 and 35 years old in good health.

This clone occurred once. The identical CDR3 is also encoded by other nucleotide sequences in the sample. The chain is built from TRBV7-9 and TRBJ2-2; possibly TRBD1 or TRBD2 for D (6 bases each). V lost 4 bases and J 0 bases, leaving 9 bases between the germline ends. CDR1 and CDR2 from the germline V gene are SEHNR and FQNEAQ (reference sequence). This CDR3 has 15 residues. CDR3 in DNA: TGTGCCAGCAGCTCCCGGGGGCCGAACACCGGGGAGCTGTTTTTT. It specifies CASSSRGPNTGELFF.

The chain combines TRBV4-1 with TRBJ1-5; D may be TRBD1 (5 bases). The germline V gene has CDR1 MGHRA and CDR2 YSYEKL. This CDR3 is 15 amino acids long. V was cut by 3 bases and J by 7 bases, with 16 bases left in between. In DNA form, the CDR3 reads TGCGCCAGCAGCCACCGGGACTGGGATGGGCAGCCCCAGCATTTT. As protein: CASSHRDWDGQPQHF.

This chain links TRBV28 with TRBJ2-7; 9 nucleotides agree with TRBD1. V was pared by 10 bases and J by 3 bases, with 10 bases of the junction left unmatched. The CDR3 length is 14 residues. Germline lookup yields CDR1 MDHEN and CDR2 SYDVKM. Written as DNA, the CDR3 is TGTGCCACCAACGCTTACAGGGGGCGCTACGAGCAGTACTTC. Translated: CATNAYRGRYEQYF. Full variable domain (outside the CDR3, taken from reference TRBV28 and TRBJ2-7): DVKVTQSSRYLVKRTGEKVFLECVQDMDHENMFWYRQDPGLGLRLIYFSYDVKMKEKGDIPEGYSVSREKKERFSLILESASTNQTSMYLCATNAYRGRYEQYFGPGTRLTVT.

This clone was observed a handful of times. V is TRBV28 and J is TRBJ1-6, with 8 bases aligning to TRBD1. Losses at the gene ends were 6 bases for V and 6 bases for J; bases not matched to a gene: 7. The CDR3 spans 15 residues. The germline V gene encodes CDR1 MDHEN and CDR2 SYDVKM. DNA for the CDR3: TGTGCCAGCAGAATTACGCAGGGGGCTAATTCACCCCTCCACTTT. This sequence encodes CASRITQGANSPLHF.

The chain carries TRBV7-9 and TRBJ1-3; D unclear. V shed 2 bases and J shed 3 bases, with 5 bases lying between them. The CDR3 contains 13 residues. The germline V gene has CDR1 SEHNR and CDR2 FQNEAQ (reference sequence). The CDR3 region has the DNA TGTGCCAGCAGCTTACGTGATGGAAACACCATATATTTT. This translates into CASSLRDGNTIYF.

Comments on this clone: A single base separates this from a much larger clone, so it may be a read error. Different DNA sequences within this sample yield the same CDR3. The V gene is TRBV7-2, the J gene TRBJ2-5, with D uncertain. The CDR3 covers 13 residues. The V gene's germline CDR1 is SGHTA and CDR2 FQGNSA. CDR3 nucleotides: TGTGCCAGCAGTTTAGAGTACCAAGAGACCCAGTACTTC. Encoded protein: CASSLEYQETQYF.

V and J are TRBV5-6 and TRBJ2-7, with 12 bases that match TRBD2. The CDR3 has 16 residues. Germline lookup yields CDR1 SGHDT and CDR2 YYEEEE. J gave up 7 bases and V 3 bases, and 11 bases lay outside the gene matches. The CDR3 coding sequence is TGTGCCAGCAGCTGGACTAGCGGGAAGGGGTTGGGGGAGCAGTACTTC. This gives the protein CASSWTSGKGLGEQYF.

The chain employs TRBV10-2 and TRBJ1-1; D uncertain. Germline CDR1 is WSHSY and CDR2 is SAAADI. The CDR3 has 13 residues. V was pared by 4 bases and J by 5 bases, with 11 bases between. The DNA for the CDR3 is TGCGCCAGCAGTGGAGAACTGAGAACTGAAGCTTTCTTT. It codes for CASSGELRTEAFF.

The chain uses TRBV7-3 and TRBJ2-3; TRBD1 aligns across 7 bases. Germline values: CDR1 SGHTA, CDR2 FQGTGA. This CDR3 is built from 16 residues. After removal of 5 bases from V and 0 bases from J, the junction contained 8 bases not matched to a gene. Here the CDR3 reads CASSPTGTASTDTQYF. The DNA of the CDR3 is TGTGCCAGCAGCCCAACGGGGACAGCTAGCACAGATACGCAGTATTTT.

The chain recombines TRBV19 with TRBJ1-1; 9 bases are a match to TRBD1. CDR1 is LNHDA, CDR2 SQIVND, per germline (reference sequence). This CDR3 is 18 amino acids long. After removal of 4 bases from V and 1 base from J, the junction contained 13 bases not matched to a gene. The CDR3 loop is CASSTPIGQGRSNTEAFF. The CDR3 region has the DNA TGTGCCAGTAGTACCCCGATAGGACAGGGGAGATCGAACACTGAAGCTTTCTTT.

The chain uses TRBV10-3 and TRBJ2-6; a possible D gene is TRBD1 (5 bases). This CDR3 has 18 amino acids. V was pared by 0 bases and J by 0 bases, with 12 bases between. Germline CDR1 ENHRY, CDR2 SYGVKD. The CDR3 loop is CAISESRQLFSGANVLTF. The CDR3 nucleotides are TGTGCCATCAGTGAGTCGAGACAGCTTTTCTCTGGGGCCAACGTCCTGACTTTC.

The V and J genes are TRBV10-3 and TRBJ2-7, with 10 bases matching TRBD2. The J segment lost 0 bases and the V segment lost 2 bases, leaving 4 bases of the junction unmatched. The CDR3 contains 16 residues. The germline V gene has CDR1 ENHRY and CDR2 SYGVKD. CDR3 coding DNA: TGTGCCATCAGTGAGAGACCTAGCGGGAGCTCCTACGAGCAGTACTTC. The encoded protein is CAISERPSGSSYEQYF.

This rearrangement joins TRBV7-9 to TRBJ2-3; 12 bases are shared with TRBD2. The length of the CDR3 is 15 residues. The germline V gene encodes CDR1 SEHNR and CDR2 FQNEAQ (reference sequence). Unmatched junction bases numbered 1, after V lost 2 bases and J lost 4 bases. CDR3 region: CASSLRLAGADTQYF. The DNA of the CDR3 is TGTGCCAGCAGCTTAAGACTAGCGGGGGCAGATACGCAGTATTTT.

This clone was detected a few times. This chain uses TRBV11-2 with TRBJ1-6, with no clear D. The CDR3 has 13 amino acids. Trimming removed 1 base at V and 8 bases at J, with 6 bases between. The germline CDR1 and CDR2 sequences are SGHAT and FQNNGV. The CDR3 DNA reads TGTGCCAGCAGCTTAGCCCCTTATTCACCCCTCCACTTT. This sequence encodes CASSLAPYSPLHF.

The V call is TRBV6-6, the J call TRBJ1-2, with 10 nucleotides matching TRBD1. The CDR3 has 16 amino acids. The germline gives CDR1 MNHNY, CDR2 SVGAGI (reference sequence). Trimming removed 7 bases from V and 2 bases from J; junction bases left unmatched: 10. DNA of the CDR3: TGTGCCAGCACCTCCCCGACGGGACAGGGGAACTATGGCTACACCTTC. Protein: CASTSPTGQGNYGYTF.

This chain joins TRBV7-6 and TRBJ2-2, with a tentative D call TRBD2 (6 bases). The CDR3 is made up of 16 amino acids. Trimming removed 6 bases at V and 3 bases at J, with 17 bases between. Germline V gene sequence: CDR1 SGHVS, CDR2 FNYEAQ. In DNA, the CDR3 is TGTGCCAGCAGTTCAAATCGCCCGGGAGACACCGGGGAGCTGTTTTTT. It specifies CASSSNRPGDTGELFF.

The chain couples TRBV9 to TRBJ2-1, with 7 bases aligning to TRBD2. The CDR3 is 13 amino acids. The junction had 4 bases not matched to a gene; V was cut back by 3 bases and J by 7 bases. Looked up from germline, CDR1 is SGDLS and CDR2 is YYNGEE. CDR3 coding DNA: TGTGCCAGCAGCGCAGCGGGACGGAATGAGCAGTTCTTC. It encodes CASSAAGRNEQFF.

This clone was detected a few times. A much larger clone lies a single base off, so this may be a read error. Other DNA variants within this sample encode the same CDR3. V usage is TRBV30 and J usage is TRBJ1-1; D is undetermined. Germline loops: CDR1 GTSNPN, CDR2 SVGIG (reference sequence). The CDR3 runs 10 residues. With 4 bases removed from V and 10 bases from J, the gap between germline ends came to 10 bases. Written as DNA, the CDR3 is TGTGCCTGGAAAAGAGGTGCAGCTTTCTTT. As protein: CAWKRGAAFF. Full variable domain (rest looked up from reference TRBV30 and TRBJ1-1): SQTIHQWPATLVQPVGSPLSLECTVEGTSNPNLYWYRQAAGRGLQLLFYSVGIGQISSEVPQNLSASRPQDRQFILSSKKLLLSDSGFYLCAWKRGAAFFGQGTRLTVV.

V is TRBV18 and J is TRBJ1-2; D unclear. This CDR3 is built from 14 residues. V dropped 2 bases and J dropped 0 bases, with 7 bases sitting between them. The V gene's germline CDR1 is KGHSH and CDR2 LQKENI. The CDR3 region is CASSPSTANYGYTF. The CDR3 region has the DNA TGTGCCAGCTCACCAAGCACCGCTAACTATGGCTACACCTTC.

V is TRBV6-5 and J is TRBJ2-1, with 14 nucleotides matching TRBD2. The CDR3 is made up of 15 amino acids. The J segment lost 10 bases and the V segment lost 8 bases, leaving 10 bases of the junction unmatched. Germline V gene lookup returns CDR1 MNHEY and CDR2 SVGAGI. CDR3 nucleotides: TGTGCCAGCCGGCCGGGACTAGCGGGAGTAAAGGAGCAGTTCTTC. This codes for CASRPGLAGVKEQFF.

The V call is TRBV19, the J call TRBJ2-7; a weak D match, TRBD2 (7 bases). Trimming stripped 8 bases from V and 6 bases from J, with 17 bases between. The germline V gene encodes CDR1 LNHDA and CDR2 SQIVND (reference sequence). The CDR3 has 13 residues. CDR3 amino acids: CASRRGGGFEQYF. The CDR3 nucleotides read TGTGCCAGTCGGAGGGGAGGGGGTTTCGAGCAGTACTTC.

The gene calls are TRBV27 and TRBJ1-2; D is possibly TRBD1 (5 bases). This CDR3 is 14 amino acids long. From germline, CDR1 is MNHEY and CDR2 SMNVEV (reference sequence). V shed 7 bases and J shed 5 bases, with 17 bases lying between them. CDR3 region: CASNRDGRTYGYTF. CDR3 sequence (DNA): TGTGCCAGCAACCGGGACGGACGTACTTATGGCTACACCTTC.

The J gene is TRBJ1-1, the V gene TRBV10-3; D is unresolved. The CDR3 is made up of 12 amino acids. V was clipped by 8 bases and J by 5 bases, with 12 bases between them. CDR1 and CDR2 (germline): ENHRY, SYGVKD. CDR3 DNA sequence: TGTGCCATCTCCCTGGCTGGGACTGAAGCTTTCTTT. As protein: CAISLAGTEAFF.